The 23 T cell receptor beta chains presented below share a single source sample, sequenced in a study of T-cell reconstitution after alpha-beta-depleted transplantation in children. Unique molecular identifiers were used to barcode this TCRbeta library. TCRdb reprocessed the PCR reads via MiXCR and lists one record per CDR3 protein. The sample gives about 500,000 distinct CDR3 sequences, 30% to 35% of which show up once; around 2.5% is in the top ten. The sequencing used PBMCs from the stem cell graft donor, collected from the stem cell graft. These receptors came from a human donor who donated a stem cell graft to a child with aplastic anemia.

J is TRBJ2-7 and V is TRBV29-1, with D possibly TRBD1 on 5 matching bases. This CDR3 spans 12 amino acids. The germline V gene has CDR1 SQVTM and CDR2 ANQGSEA. V lost 7 bases, J lost 0 bases, and 10 bases lay in between. The DNA of the CDR3 is TGCAGCGGACAGAAGAGCTCCTACGAGCAGTACGTC. Protein: CSGQKSSYEQYV.

This clonotype was seen a few times. The J gene is TRBJ1-1, the V gene TRBV18; no definite D call. The CDR3 loop spans 13 amino acids. Germline CDR1 is KGHSH and CDR2 is LQKENI. V shed 6 bases and J shed 4 bases, with 12 bases lying between them. The CDR3 nucleotides are TGTGCCAGCTCGTCGGTGGGCGGCACTGAAGCTTTCTTT. Its protein is CASSSVGGTEAFF.

This chain joins TRBV14 and TRBJ2-2, with D uncertain. This CDR3 is built from 15 residues. V dropped 3 bases and J dropped 3 bases, with 11 bases sitting between them. Germline V gene data show CDR1 as SGHDN and CDR2 as FVKESK. The CDR3 DNA follows: TGTGCCAGCAGCCATCATTCCGGGCACACCGGGGAGCTGTTTTTT. The encoded protein is CASSHHSGHTGELFF.

This clonotype was seen only a few times. The chain uses TRBV20-1 and TRBJ1-1; D not resolved. The CDR3 consists of 12 residues. Germline V gene lookup returns CDR1 DFQATT and CDR2 SNEGSKA (reference sequence). V dropped 6 bases and J dropped 7 bases, with 15 bases sitting between them. The CDR3 reads CSAIEGGSEAFF. The CDR3 bases are TGCAGTGCAATAGAGGGTGGTAGTGAAGCTTTCTTT.

This clonotype was picked up a small number of times. The chain employs TRBV12-3 or TRBV12-4 and TRBJ2-7; 7 bases are shared with TRBD1. CDR3 length equals 14 residues. With 5 bases clipped from V and 6 bases from J, the junction kept 10 bases outside the gene matches. The DNA of the CDR3 is TGTGCCAGCAGTCCGAGGACAGGAGCCCTCGAGCAGTACTTC. Translating gives CASSPRTGALEQYF.

This clonotype was detected only a few times. The chain carries TRBV4-3 and TRBJ2-6; D uncertain. V lost 0 bases and J lost 2, with 8 bases in between. The length of the CDR3 is 16 residues. Germline V gene lookup returns CDR1 LGHNA and CDR2 YSLEER. CDR3 protein: CASSQDLGPGANVLTF. The DNA of the CDR3 is TGCGCCAGCAGCCAAGATTTAGGGCCTGGGGCCAACGTCCTGACTTTC.

The V call is TRBV19, the J call TRBJ2-7, with 12 bases that match TRBD1. The CDR3 contains 15 residues. Germline V gene data show CDR1 as LNHDA and CDR2 as SQIVND (reference sequence). The J segment lost 2 bases and the V segment lost 6 bases, leaving 5 bases of the junction unmatched. The CDR3 here is CASSPGTGGTYEQYV. In DNA, the CDR3 is TGTGCCAGTAGCCCCGGGACAGGGGGCACCTACGAGCAGTACGTC.

This clonotype was observed a handful of times. CDR3 amino acids: CASSGTDSPYNEQFF. The DNA of the CDR3 is TGTGCCAGCAGCGGGACTGACAGCCCCTACAATGAGCAGTTCTTC. The chain links TRBV5-5 to TRBJ2-1; TRBD2 might be the D (6 bases). V lost 4 bases and J 2 bases, leaving 13 bases between the germline ends. The CDR3 has 15 amino acids. The germline CDR1 and CDR2 sequences are SGHKS and YYEKEE (reference sequence).

This clonotype was observed a few times. The V call is TRBV5-1, the J call TRBJ1-1; 9 bases are shared with TRBD1. Germline V gene lookup returns CDR1 SGHRS and CDR2 YFSETQ. The junction had 4 bases not matched to a gene; V was cut back by 2 bases and J by 8 bases. The length of the CDR3 is 13 residues. The DNA of the CDR3 is TGCGCCAGCAGCTTTGGAGACAGGGGGGAAGCTTTCTTT. Protein product: CASSFGDRGEAFF.

The chain couples TRBV27 to TRBJ2-3; 7 nucleotides match TRBD1. This CDR3 region has 14 residues. V lost 7 bases, J lost 2 bases, and 6 bases stayed unmatched. Germline lookup yields CDR1 MNHEY and CDR2 SMNVEV (reference sequence). CDR3 in amino acids: CASTPTGNTDTQYF. CDR3 DNA: TGTGCCAGCACTCCGACAGGGAACACAGATACGCAGTATTTT.

This clonotype was detected a few times. The V call is TRBV7-2, the J call TRBJ2-5, with TRBD2 matching 8 bases. The V gene's germline CDR1 is SGHTA and CDR2 FQGNSA. Trimming removed 5 bases from V and 2 bases from J; junction bases left unmatched: 4. The CDR3 sequence is 14 residues long. CDR3 protein: CASSRAGAQETQYF. CDR3 bases: TGTGCCAGCAGCCGAGCGGGAGCTCAAGAGACCCAGTACTTC.

The genes are TRBV4-3 and TRBJ1-2; D gene ambiguous. The V and J ends lost 3 bases and 0 bases respectively, with 8 bases between them. Per germline, CDR1 LGHNA and CDR2 YSLEER. The CDR3 runs 14 residues. The CDR3 bases are TGCGCCAGCAGCCAGACTAAACCTAACTATGGCTACACCTTC. Translated, it gives CASSQTKPNYGYTF.

The V call is TRBV12-3 or TRBV12-4, the J call TRBJ2-7; tentative D call: TRBD2 (6 bases). V shed 10 bases and J shed 3 bases, with 10 bases lying between them. The CDR3 has 11 residues. CDR3 nucleotides: TGTGCCACGGGGACTGGCTACGAGCAGTACTTC. Its translation is CATGTGYEQYF.

The V and J genes are TRBV12-3 or TRBV12-4 and TRBJ2-1, with 11 bases that match TRBD2. V was clipped by 7 bases and J by 6 bases; unmatched bases: 14. The CDR3 is 17 amino acids. This chain's CDR3 is CASIGRLAGGIVNEQFF. CDR3 coding DNA: TGTGCCAGCATCGGACGCTTAGCGGGAGGGATTGTCAATGAGCAGTTCTTC.

This rearrangement joins TRBV9 to TRBJ1-2; a possible D gene is TRBD1 (6 bases). Between the trimmed V and J ends, which lost 0 bases and 7 bases, there was a span of 13 bases. CDR1 is SGDLS, CDR2 YYNGEE, per germline. The CDR3 is made up of 14 amino acids. CDR3: CASSVEPQGSGYTF. CDR3 sequence (DNA): TGTGCCAGCAGCGTAGAGCCCCAGGGGAGTGGCTACACCTTC.

This clonotype has only a few counts. The V gene is TRBV10-3, the J gene TRBJ2-7; a possible D gene is TRBD1 (6 bases). In germline, CDR1 is ENHRY, CDR2 SYGVKD. The V end was cut by 6 bases, the J end by 0 bases, with 9 bases between. This CDR3 spans 13 amino acids. The CDR3 loop is CAISRQDSYEQYF. CDR3 sequence (DNA): TGTGCCATCAGCAGACAGGACTCCTACGAGCAGTACTTC.

J is TRBJ2-7 and V is TRBV29-1; no definite D call. V was shortened by 7 bases and J by 3 bases, with 10 bases between the two germline ends. Germline V lookup: CDR1 SQVTM, CDR2 ANQGSEA. This CDR3 region has 11 residues. The CDR3 sequence is CSARVRYEQYF. The DNA of the CDR3 is TGCAGCGCACGGGTTCGCTACGAGCAGTACTTC.

This clonotype appeared a few times. This sequence joins TRBV30 and TRBJ2-5; D gene ambiguous. The germline CDR1 and CDR2 sequences are GTSNPN and SVGIG (reference sequence). V lost 3 bases to trimming and J lost 1 base, with 0 bases between them. There are 10 residues in the CDR3. The CDR3 reads CAWSQETQYF. In nucleotides, the CDR3 is TGTGCCTGGAGCCAAGAGACCCAGTACTTC. Full variable domain (remainder filled in from reference TRBV30 and TRBJ2-5): SQTIHQWPATLVQPVGSPLSLECTVEGTSNPNLYWYRQAAGRGLQLLFYSVGIGQISSEVPQNLSASRPQDRQFILSSKKLLLSDSGFYLCAWSQETQYFGPGTRLLVL.

This clonotype was counted only a few times. V gene TRBV6-6 combines with J gene TRBJ2-1; D ambiguous. With 5 bases removed from V and 8 bases from J, the gap between germline ends came to 10 bases. Looked up from germline, CDR1 is MNHNY and CDR2 is SVGAGI (reference sequence). This CDR3 is built from 12 residues. The CDR3: CASSLDLYEQFF. CDR3 coding DNA: TGTGCCAGCAGTCTCGACTTGTATGAGCAGTTCTTC.

This clonotype was seen more than once but under ten times. The genes are TRBV6-4 and TRBJ2-3; 13 bases are a match to TRBD2. Germline assignment: CDR1 MRHNA and CDR2 SNTAGT. This CDR3 comprises 15 residues. The junction had 4 bases not matched to a gene; V was cut back by 5 bases and J by 5 bases. CDR3: CASSRTSGSGDTQYF. For the CDR3, the DNA is TGTGCCAGCAGTAGGACTAGCGGGAGCGGAGATACGCAGTATTTT.

The table lists this clonotype with a few counts. This rearrangement joins TRBV19 to TRBJ2-3; TRBD2 might be the D (6 bases). Trimming pared 2 bases from V and 1 base from J, leaving 10 bases between. Germline-derived CDR1 and CDR2 are LNHDA and SQIVND (reference sequence). The CDR3 has 15 amino acids. CDR3 in amino acids: CASSIIASGTDTQYF. In nucleotides, the CDR3 is TGTGCCAGTAGTATAATCGCTAGCGGCACAGATACGCAGTATTTT.

The gene calls are TRBV5-5 and TRBJ1-1; 10 bases match TRBD1. Trimming at V came to 4 bases and at J to 0 bases, leaving 6 bases not matched to a gene. This CDR3 is 16 amino acids long. Germline V gene sequence: CDR1 SGHKS, CDR2 YYEKEE (reference sequence). The CDR3: CASSHDRGRLNTEAFF. CDR3 DNA sequence: TGTGCCAGCAGCCATGACAGGGGGCGTTTGAACACTGAAGCTTTCTTT.

The genes are TRBV5-1 and TRBJ2-3; TRBD2 matches 9 bases. Germline values: CDR1 SGHRS, CDR2 YFSETQ. The CDR3 covers 18 residues. Trimming took 4 bases from V and 4 from J; bases not matched to a gene: 16. In DNA form, the CDR3 reads TGCGCCAGCAGCGTTCCCAACTATAGCGGGAGTTTCCCAGATACGCAGTATTTT. Translated: CASSVPNYSGSFPDTQYF.